This TCR beta chain was obtained from a study of cytomegalovirus exposure and HLA in healthy donors. Looking at the study overall: In terms of ancestry, the Caucasian-associated cluster contained 75% to 90% of the 300 to 400 genotyped donors. General study results and limits: Most of the CMV-associated TCR beta chains (in a later analysis) appeared to be HLA-restricted.

CDR1 and CDR2 (germline): SNHLY, FYNNEI. V trimming: 6 bases; J trimming: 4 bases; junction bases outside the gene matches: 12. This CDR3 has 16 amino acids. PCR was performed using 60 Vbeta and 13 Jbeta primers. Generated by immunoSEQ multiplex PCR, the TCRdb table keeps only in-frame clones and is missing some. The data show 100,000 to 150,000 clones, about 70% seen once. A remark on this clone: Its antigen is as yet unknown.

The clonotype originates from a male donor in good health and CMV-seronegative. The V and J genes are TRBV2 and TRBJ2-1, with 7 positions matching TRBD2. Sequencing was carried out using PBMCs. The CDR3 is CASRARSAGKYNEQFF. CDR3 bases: TGTGCCAGCAGGGCCAGATCAGCGGGGAAATACAATGAGCAGTTCTTC.